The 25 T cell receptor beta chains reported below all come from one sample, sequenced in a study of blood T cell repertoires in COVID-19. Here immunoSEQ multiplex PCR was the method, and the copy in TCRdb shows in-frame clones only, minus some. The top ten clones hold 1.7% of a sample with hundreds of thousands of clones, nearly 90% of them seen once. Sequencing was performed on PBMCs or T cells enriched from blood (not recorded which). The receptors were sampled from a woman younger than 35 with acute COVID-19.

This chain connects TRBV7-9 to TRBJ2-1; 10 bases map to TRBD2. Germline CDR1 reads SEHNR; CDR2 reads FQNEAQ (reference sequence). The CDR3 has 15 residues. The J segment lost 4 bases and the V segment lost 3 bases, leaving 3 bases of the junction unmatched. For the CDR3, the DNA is TGTGCCAGCAGCTTCACTAGCGGGGATTACAATGAGCAGTTCTTC. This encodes CASSFTSGDYNEQFF.

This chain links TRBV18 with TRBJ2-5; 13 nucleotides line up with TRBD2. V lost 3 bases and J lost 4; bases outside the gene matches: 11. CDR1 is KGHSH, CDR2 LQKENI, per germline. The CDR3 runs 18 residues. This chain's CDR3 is CASSPHGLAGVAGETQYF. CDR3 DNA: TGTGCCAGCTCACCTCATGGACTAGCGGGAGTTGCGGGAGAGACCCAGTACTTC.

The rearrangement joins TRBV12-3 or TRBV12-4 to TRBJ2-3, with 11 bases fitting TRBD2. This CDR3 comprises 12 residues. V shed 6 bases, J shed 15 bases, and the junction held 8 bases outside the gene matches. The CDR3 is CASRPTSGRLYF. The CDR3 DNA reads TGTGCCAGCAGACCCACTAGCGGGAGACTCTATTTT.

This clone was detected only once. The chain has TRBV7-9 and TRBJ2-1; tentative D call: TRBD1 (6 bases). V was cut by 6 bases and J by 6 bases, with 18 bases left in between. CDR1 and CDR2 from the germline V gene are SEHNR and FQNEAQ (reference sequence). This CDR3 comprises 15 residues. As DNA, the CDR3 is TGTGCCAGCAGTTGCTACAGGGAGAGAGGCAATGAGCAGTTCTTC. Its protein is CASSCYRERGNEQFF.

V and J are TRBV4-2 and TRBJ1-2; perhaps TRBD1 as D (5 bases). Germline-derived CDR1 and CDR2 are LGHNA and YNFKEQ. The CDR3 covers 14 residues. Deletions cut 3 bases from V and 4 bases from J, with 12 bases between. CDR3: CASSQGQGSYGYTF. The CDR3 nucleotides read TGTGCCAGCAGCCAGGGTCAGGGATCCTATGGCTACACCTTC.

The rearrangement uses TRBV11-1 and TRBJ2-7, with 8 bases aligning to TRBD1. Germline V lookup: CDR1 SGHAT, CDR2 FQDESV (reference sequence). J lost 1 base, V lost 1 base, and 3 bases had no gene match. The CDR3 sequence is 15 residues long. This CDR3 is CASSLGGTGSYEQYF. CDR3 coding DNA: TGTGCCAGCAGCTTAGGGGGGACAGGATCCTACGAGCAGTACTTC.

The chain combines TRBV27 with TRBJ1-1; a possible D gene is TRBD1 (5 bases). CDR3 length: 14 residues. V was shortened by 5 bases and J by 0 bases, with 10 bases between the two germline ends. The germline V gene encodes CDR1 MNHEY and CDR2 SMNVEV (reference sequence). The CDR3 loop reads CASSPGLLNTEAFF. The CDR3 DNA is TGTGCCAGCAGTCCGGGACTCCTGAACACTGAAGCTTTCTTT.

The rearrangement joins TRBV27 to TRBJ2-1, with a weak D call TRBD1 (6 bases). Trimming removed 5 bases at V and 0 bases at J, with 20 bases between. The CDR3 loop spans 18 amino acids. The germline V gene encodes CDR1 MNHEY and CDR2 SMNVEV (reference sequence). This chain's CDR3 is CASSPYTPRGGSYNEQFF. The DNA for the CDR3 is TGTGCCAGCAGTCCATATACACCCAGGGGTGGCTCCTACAATGAGCAGTTCTTC.

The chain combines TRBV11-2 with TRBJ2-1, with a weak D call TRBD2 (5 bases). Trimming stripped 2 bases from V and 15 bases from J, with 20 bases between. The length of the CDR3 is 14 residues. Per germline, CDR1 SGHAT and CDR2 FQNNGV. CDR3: CASSLIHVRENPFF. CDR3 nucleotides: TGTGCCAGCAGCTTAATCCACGTCCGGGAAAATCCGTTCTTC.

This CDR3 is CASSLAQGFNEQFF. CDR3 DNA sequence: TGTGCCAGCAGCTTGGCCCAGGGGTTCAATGAGCAGTTCTTC. The rearrangement joins TRBV13 to TRBJ2-1, with D maybe TRBD1 (6 bases). Germline CDR1 PRHDT, CDR2 FYEKMQ (reference sequence). V dropped 3 bases and J dropped 6 bases, with 12 bases sitting between them. CDR3 length: 14 amino acids.

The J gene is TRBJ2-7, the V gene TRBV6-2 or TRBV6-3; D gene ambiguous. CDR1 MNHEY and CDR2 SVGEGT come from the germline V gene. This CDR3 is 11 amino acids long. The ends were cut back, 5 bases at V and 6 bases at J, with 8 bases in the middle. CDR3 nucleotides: TGTGCCAGCAGTCTTTCCGTCGAGCAGTACTTC. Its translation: CASSLSVEQYF.

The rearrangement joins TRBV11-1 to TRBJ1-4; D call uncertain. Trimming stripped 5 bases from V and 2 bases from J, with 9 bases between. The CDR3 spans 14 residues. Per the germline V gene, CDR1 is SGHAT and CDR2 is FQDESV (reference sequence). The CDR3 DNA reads TGTGCCAGCAGCCCGGCGGGGACTAATGAAAAACTGTTTTTT. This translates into CASSPAGTNEKLFF.

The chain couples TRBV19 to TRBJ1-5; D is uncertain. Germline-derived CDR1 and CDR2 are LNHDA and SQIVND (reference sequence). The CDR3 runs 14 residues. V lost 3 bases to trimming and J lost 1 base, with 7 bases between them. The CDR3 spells CASSIPRSNQPQHF. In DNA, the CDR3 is TGTGCCAGTAGTATTCCCAGGAGCAATCAGCCCCAGCATTTT. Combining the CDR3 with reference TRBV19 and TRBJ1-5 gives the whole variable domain DGGITQSPKYLFRKEGQNVTLSCEQNLNHDAMYWYRQDPGQGLRLIYYSQIVNDFQKGDIAEGYSVSREKKESFPLTVTSAQKNPTAFYLCASSIPRSNQPQHFGDGTRLSIL.

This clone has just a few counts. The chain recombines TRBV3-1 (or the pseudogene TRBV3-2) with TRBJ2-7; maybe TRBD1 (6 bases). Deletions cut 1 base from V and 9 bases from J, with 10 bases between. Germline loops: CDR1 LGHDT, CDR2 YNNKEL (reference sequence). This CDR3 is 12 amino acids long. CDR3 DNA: TGTGCCAGCAGCCAAGGACAGGCTGCGCAGTACTTC. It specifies CASSQGQAAQYF.

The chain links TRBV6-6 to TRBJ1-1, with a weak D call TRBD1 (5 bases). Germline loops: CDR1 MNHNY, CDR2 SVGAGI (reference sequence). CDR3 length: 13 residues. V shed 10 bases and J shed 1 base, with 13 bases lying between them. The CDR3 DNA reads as TGTGCCACCACCGCGGGGCGGAACACTGAAGCTTTCTTT. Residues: CATTAGRNTEAFF.

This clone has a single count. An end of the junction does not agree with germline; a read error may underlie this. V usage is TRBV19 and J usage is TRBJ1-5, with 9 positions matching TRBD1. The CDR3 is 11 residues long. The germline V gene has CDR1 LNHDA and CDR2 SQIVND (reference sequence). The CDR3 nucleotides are TGTGCCAGTAACCCTAACGGGGACAGGGATTTT. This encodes CASNPNGDRDF.

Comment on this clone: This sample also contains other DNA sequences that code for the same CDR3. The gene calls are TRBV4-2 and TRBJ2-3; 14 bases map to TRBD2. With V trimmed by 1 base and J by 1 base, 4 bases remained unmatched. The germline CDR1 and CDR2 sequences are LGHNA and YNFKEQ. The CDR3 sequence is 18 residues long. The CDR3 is CASSQGLAGGPGTDTQYF. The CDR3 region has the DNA TGTGCCAGCAGCCAAGGACTAGCGGGAGGGCCGGGCACAGATACGCAGTATTTT.

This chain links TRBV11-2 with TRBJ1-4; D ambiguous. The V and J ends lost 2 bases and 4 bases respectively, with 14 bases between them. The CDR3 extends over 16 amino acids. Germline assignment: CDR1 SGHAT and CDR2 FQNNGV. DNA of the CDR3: TGTGCCAGCAGCTTACATACATCAAAGTATAATGAAAAACTGTTTTTT. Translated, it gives CASSLHTSKYNEKLFF.

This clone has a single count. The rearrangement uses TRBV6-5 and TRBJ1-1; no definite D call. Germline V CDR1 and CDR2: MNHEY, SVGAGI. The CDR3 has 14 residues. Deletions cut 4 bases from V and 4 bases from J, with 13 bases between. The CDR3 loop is CASSWLPGGTEAFF. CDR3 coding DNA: TGTGCCAGCAGTTGGTTGCCGGGTGGCACTGAAGCTTTCTTT.

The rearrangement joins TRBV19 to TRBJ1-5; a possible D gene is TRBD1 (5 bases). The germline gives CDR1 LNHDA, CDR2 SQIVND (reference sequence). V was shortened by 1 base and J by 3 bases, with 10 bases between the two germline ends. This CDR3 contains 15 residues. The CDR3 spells CASSIADTSNQPQHF. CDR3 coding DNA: TGTGCCAGTAGTATAGCGGACACCTCCAATCAGCCCCAGCATTTT.

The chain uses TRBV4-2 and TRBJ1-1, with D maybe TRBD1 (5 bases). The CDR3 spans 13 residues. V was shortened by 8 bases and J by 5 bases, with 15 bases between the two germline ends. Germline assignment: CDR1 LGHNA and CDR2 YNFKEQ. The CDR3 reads CASGGEGITEAFF. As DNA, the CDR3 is TGTGCCAGCGGGGGGGAGGGGATAACTGAAGCTTTCTTT.

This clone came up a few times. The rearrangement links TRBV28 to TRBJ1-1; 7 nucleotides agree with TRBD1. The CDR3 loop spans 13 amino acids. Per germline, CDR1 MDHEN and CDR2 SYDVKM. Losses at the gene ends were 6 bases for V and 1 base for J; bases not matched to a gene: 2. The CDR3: CASRSGGNTEAFF. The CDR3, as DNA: TGTGCCAGCAGGTCAGGGGGGAACACTGAAGCTTTCTTT.

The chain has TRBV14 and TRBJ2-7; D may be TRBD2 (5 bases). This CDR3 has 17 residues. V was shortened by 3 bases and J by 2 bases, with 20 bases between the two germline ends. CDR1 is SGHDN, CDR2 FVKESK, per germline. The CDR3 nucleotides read TGTGCCAGCAGCCAGGGCTTTGGGTGGGAGAGTACCTACGAGCAGTACTTC. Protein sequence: CASSQGFGWESTYEQYF. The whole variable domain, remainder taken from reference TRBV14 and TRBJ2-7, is EAGVTQFPSHSVIEKGQTVTLRCDPISGHDNLYWYRRVMGKEIKFLLHFVKESKQDESGMPNNRFLAERTGGTYSTLKVQPAELEDSGVYFCASSQGFGWESTYEQYFGPGTRLTVT.

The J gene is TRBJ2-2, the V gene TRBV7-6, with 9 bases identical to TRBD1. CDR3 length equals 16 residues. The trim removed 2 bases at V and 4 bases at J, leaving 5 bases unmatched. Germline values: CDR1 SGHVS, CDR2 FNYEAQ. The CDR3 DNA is TGTGCCAGCAGCTTAACGGGACAGGGAATCACCGGGGAGCTGTTTTTT. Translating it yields CASSLTGQGITGELFF. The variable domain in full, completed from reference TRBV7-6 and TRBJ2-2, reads GAGVSQSPRYKVTKRGQDVALRCDPISGHVSLYWYRQALGQGPEFLTYFNYEAQQDKSGLPNDRFSAERPEGSISTLTIQRTEQRDSAMYRCASSLTGQGITGELFFGEGSRLTVL.

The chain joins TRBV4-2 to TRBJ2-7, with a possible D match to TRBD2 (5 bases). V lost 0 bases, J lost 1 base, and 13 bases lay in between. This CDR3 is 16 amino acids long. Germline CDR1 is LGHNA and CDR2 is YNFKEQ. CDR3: CASSQEAGARSYEQYF. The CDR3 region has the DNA TGTGCCAGCAGCCAAGAGGCGGGCGCGCGGTCCTACGAGCAGTACTTC.